This TCR beta chain was retrieved from a study of cytomegalovirus exposure and HLA in healthy donors. General study results and limits: Some TCR beta chains (more than 150 of them) were listed as cytomegalovirus-associated. Per a prior analysis, the majority of TCR beta V segments were productive roughly 90% or roughly 30% of the time.

This clone was seen only a few times. Antigen unknown. Sampled while nominally healthy, donors likely had unrecorded immune exposures. PCR primers comprised 60 Vbeta and 13 Jbeta primers. In the source study's methods: The authors later counted approximately 80 million unique TCR beta chains, roughly 10 million of them shared. Profiled with immunoSEQ multiplex PCR; TCRdb holds only in-frame clones, not every one. The DNA gave D and trimming, while V, J and clone size come from that table. The sample contains around 130,000 clones, about 69% of which appear only once. Germline trimming cut 2 bases from V and 4 bases from J; bases unmatched to any gene: 6. CDR3 length: 15 amino acids. Germline loops: CDR1 SGHTA, CDR2 FQGNSA.

Sequenced material: PBMCs. The source is a man aged 25-40 years in good health and CMV-seronegative. The genes are TRBV7-2 and TRBJ2-3; 7 nucleotides agree with TRBD2. The CDR3: CASSLIGGSSDTQYF. DNA of the CDR3: TGTGCCAGCAGCTTAATAGGCGGGAGCTCAGATACGCAGTATTTT. Looking up the rest from reference TRBV7-2 and TRBJ2-3 gives the full variable domain: GAGVSQSPSNKVTEKGKDVELRCDPISGHTALYWYRQSLGQGLEFLIYFQGNSAPDKSGLPSDRFSAERTGGSVSTLTIQRTQQEDSAVYLCASSLIGGSSDTQYFGPGTRLTVL.